This T cell receptor (beta chain) is drawn from a study of Graves' ophthalmopathy and Graves' hyperthyroidism. The length of the CDR3 is 13 residues. CDR1 and CDR2 from the germline V gene are SGHTA and FQGTGA. V dropped 5 bases and J dropped 5; count of bases not matched to a gene: 5. The sample holds a few counts of this clonotype. Transcripts of RNA were the source for amplifying TCR beta CDR3 regions. RT-PCR was first run with HTBI primers, then multiplex PCR in a second round. In TCRdb, the multiplex PCR reads were re-called with MiXCR into one record per CDR3 protein. The profile shows 260,000 or so distinct CDR3 sequences, 45% of them singletons.

The rearrangement joins TRBV7-3 to TRBJ2-5; 7 positions match TRBD1. The sequence derives from an adult man with Graves' ophthalmopathy. The sample comprised peripheral blood. The CDR3 sequence is CASSVRGGETQYF. The CDR3 nucleotides read TGTGCCAGCAGCGTAAGAGGGGGCGAGACCCAGTACTTC.